This T cell receptor beta chain came from a study of CD8 T cells in ankylosing spondylitis. Study-level results: Among TCR beta sequences, a motif of roughly 8 highly homologous variants appeared characteristic of ankylosing spondylitis blood.

Worth noting for this clonotype: Its target is not known.

TCRdb analysed the 5' RACE reads with MiXCR anew, one entry per CDR3 protein. The data hold fewer than 450,000 distinct CDR3 sequences, with roughly a sixth observed a single time. Germline CDR1 MGHDK, CDR2 SYGVNS. V shed 7 bases and J shed 0 bases, with 9 bases lying between them. The CDR3 length is 13 residues. The receptor's source is a male donor with ankylosing spondylitis. The J gene is TRBJ1-1, the V gene TRBV25-1, with D possibly being TRBD1 (5 bases). The specimen was blood, either unsorted or a sorted T cell fraction (not recorded which). CDR3 nucleotides: TGTGCCAGCACCCCAGGGATGAACACTGAAGCTTTCTTT. It translates to CASTPGMNTEAFF.